Following are 13 T cell receptor beta chains from one sample sequenced in a study of T cells in Graves' hyperthyroidism and ophthalmopathy. Using RNA transcripts as the source, TCR beta CDR3 regions were amplified. The HTBI primer set served for first-round RT-PCR of the TCR CDR3. TCRdb independently ran MiXCR on the multiplex PCR reads; one entry per CDR3 protein. The sample lists 450,000 to 700,000 distinct CDR3 sequences; more than 45% were seen once. Sequencing used peripheral blood or thyroid tissue (not recorded which). Source of these receptors: an adult woman with Graves' disease, either hyperthyroidism or ophthalmopathy (not recorded which).

As to this clonotype: Being one base from a much bigger clone, this may be a read error. This sequence joins TRBV7-8 and TRBJ1-5; 7 bases align to TRBD1. The CDR3 runs to 17 residues. Germline CDR1 SGHVS, CDR2 FQNEAQ. The J segment lost 3 bases and the V segment lost 5 bases, leaving 13 bases of the junction unmatched. In DNA form, the CDR3 reads TGTGCCAGCAGCGATCGGAGGGGGACAGAGTTCAATCAGCCCCAGCATTTT. This gives the protein CASSDRRGTEFNQPQHF.

Regarding this clonotype: The junction departs from the called germline gene at one end, perhaps through a read error. The chain links TRBV5-6 to TRBJ2-7, with 8 positions matching TRBD2. CDR1 and CDR2 from the germline V gene are SGHDT and YYEEEE. The CDR3 consists of 14 residues. The CDR3: CAGSFGSGRHEQYF. DNA of the CDR3: TGTGCCGGCAGCTTCGGGAGCGGGAGACACGAGCAGTACTTC. Based on the CDR3 plus reference TRBV5-6 and TRBJ2-7, the full variable domain is DAGVTQSPTHLIKTRGQQVTLRCSPKSGHDTVSWYQQALGQGPQFIFQYYEEEERQRGNFPDRFSGHQFPNYSSELNVNALLLGDSALYLCAGSFGSGRHEQYFGPGTRLTVT.

This clonotype was seen only a few times. This may come from a read error, since a much larger clone is one base off. The J gene is TRBJ1-2, the V gene TRBV6-2 or TRBV6-3; unclear D gene. Germline values: CDR1 MNHEY, CDR2 SVGEGT. The CDR3 contains 13 residues. V shed 3 bases and J shed 2 bases, with 7 bases lying between them. CDR3 in amino acids: CASSYNANYGYTF. The CDR3, as DNA: TGTGCCAGCAGTTATAACGCCAACTATGGCTACACCTTC.

Many counts were recorded for this clonotype. The chain is built from TRBV7-9 and TRBJ2-5, with D maybe TRBD2 (5 bases). This CDR3 has 14 residues. Per germline, CDR1 SEHNR and CDR2 FQNEAQ (reference sequence). V was trimmed by 0 bases and J by 5 bases, leaving 10 bases between them. CDR3 coding DNA: TGTGCCAGCAGCTTAGCGGGAGAAGGGGAGACCCAGTACTTC. It translates to CASSLAGEGETQYF.

This clonotype showed up just a few times. The V gene is TRBV12-3 or TRBV12-4, the J gene TRBJ1-2; D not resolved. Trimming cost V 2 bases and J 4 bases, with 5 bases left between them. This CDR3 is 12 amino acids long. CDR3 sequence reads: CASSLNVYGYTF. In DNA form, the CDR3 reads TGTGCCAGCAGTTTAAACGTCTATGGCTACACCTTC.

CDR3 in amino acids: CASSYTPRTDNTEAFF. The CDR3 coding sequence is TGTGCCAGCAGCTACACACCCAGGACGGATAACACTGAAGCTTTCTTT. V gene TRBV5-5 combines with J gene TRBJ1-1, with D unclear. Trimming removed 3 bases at V and 2 bases at J, with 17 bases between. The CDR3 is 16 residues long. Germline V gene sequence: CDR1 SGHKS, CDR2 YYEKEE (reference sequence).

This clonotype was picked up many times. This chain joins TRBV24-1 and TRBJ2-5; D gene uncertain. V was clipped by 7 bases and J by 5 bases, with 16 bases between them. The CDR3 has 14 residues. CDR1 is KGHDR, CDR2 SFDVKD, per germline. The CDR3 spells CATRDDTWDETQYF. CDR3 coding DNA: TGTGCCACCAGGGACGACACTTGGGATGAGACCCAGTACTTC.

The chain carries TRBV29-1 and TRBJ2-7, with D unclear. In germline, CDR1 is SQVTM, CDR2 ANQGSEA. CDR3 length: 12 amino acids. Trimming removed 1 base at V and 3 bases at J, with 7 bases between. The CDR3 protein is CSVEAHNYEQYF. CDR3 nucleotide sequence: TGCAGCGTTGAAGCCCACAACTACGAGCAGTACTTC.

The chain combines TRBV7-9 with TRBJ1-1; D might be TRBD1 (5 bases). The CDR3 is 15 amino acids. Germline V gene lookup returns CDR1 SEHNR and CDR2 FQNEAQ (reference sequence). V lost 6 bases and J 2 bases, leaving 16 bases between the germline ends. DNA of the CDR3: TGTGCCAGCAGGCCTAAAACAGGTCTCAACACTGAAGCTTTCTTT. It translates to CASRPKTGLNTEAFF.

The chain employs TRBV10-3 and TRBJ1-5, with D perhaps matching TRBD1 (6 bases). This CDR3 spans 12 amino acids. Germline V gene data show CDR1 as ENHRY and CDR2 as SYGVKD. The V end was cut by 9 bases, the J end by 4 bases, with 10 bases between. The CDR3 loop is CAISGENQPQHF. In DNA, the CDR3 is TGTGCCATATCAGGGGAAAATCAGCCCCAGCATTTT.

The chain uses TRBV10-3 and TRBJ1-1, with D unresolved. CDR3 length: 12 amino acids. Trimming took 5 bases from V and 8 from J, leaving 12 bases between them. Germline loops: CDR1 ENHRY, CDR2 SYGVKD. CDR3 protein: CAISYLFGEAFF. Here the CDR3 DNA reads TGTGCCATCAGTTACCTTTTCGGGGAAGCTTTCTTT.

The chain carries TRBV10-3 and TRBJ2-7; D gene uncertain. This CDR3 has 11 residues. Germline V lookup: CDR1 ENHRY, CDR2 SYGVKD. V was cut by 6 bases and J by 3 bases, with 6 bases left in between. CDR3 loop: CAIRGNYEQYF. Here the CDR3 DNA reads TGTGCCATCAGGGGGAACTACGAGCAGTACTTC.

This clonotype was counted many times. The chain links TRBV19 to TRBJ1-2; 7 positions agree with TRBD1. From germline, CDR1 is LNHDA and CDR2 SQIVND (reference sequence). J gave up 5 bases and V 4 bases, and 13 bases lay outside the gene matches. The CDR3 totals 16 residues. The CDR3 protein is CASSRQGVEARYGYTF. CDR3 in DNA: TGTGCCAGTAGTAGACAGGGCGTGGAGGCGAGGTATGGCTACACCTTC.